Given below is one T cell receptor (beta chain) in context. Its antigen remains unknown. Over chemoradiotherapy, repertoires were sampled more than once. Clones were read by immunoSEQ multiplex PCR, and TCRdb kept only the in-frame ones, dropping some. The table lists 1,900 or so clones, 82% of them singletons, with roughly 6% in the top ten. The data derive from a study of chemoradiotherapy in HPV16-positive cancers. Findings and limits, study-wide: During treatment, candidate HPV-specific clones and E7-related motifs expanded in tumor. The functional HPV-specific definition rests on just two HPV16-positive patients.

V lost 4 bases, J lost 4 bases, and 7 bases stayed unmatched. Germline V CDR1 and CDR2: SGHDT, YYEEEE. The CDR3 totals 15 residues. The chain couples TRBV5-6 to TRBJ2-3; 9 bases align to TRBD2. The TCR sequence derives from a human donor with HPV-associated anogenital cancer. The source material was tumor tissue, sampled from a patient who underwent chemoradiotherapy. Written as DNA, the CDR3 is TGTGCCAGCAGCCTACCGGGACTAGCCTCAGATACGCAGTATTTT. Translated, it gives CASSLPGLASDTQYF.